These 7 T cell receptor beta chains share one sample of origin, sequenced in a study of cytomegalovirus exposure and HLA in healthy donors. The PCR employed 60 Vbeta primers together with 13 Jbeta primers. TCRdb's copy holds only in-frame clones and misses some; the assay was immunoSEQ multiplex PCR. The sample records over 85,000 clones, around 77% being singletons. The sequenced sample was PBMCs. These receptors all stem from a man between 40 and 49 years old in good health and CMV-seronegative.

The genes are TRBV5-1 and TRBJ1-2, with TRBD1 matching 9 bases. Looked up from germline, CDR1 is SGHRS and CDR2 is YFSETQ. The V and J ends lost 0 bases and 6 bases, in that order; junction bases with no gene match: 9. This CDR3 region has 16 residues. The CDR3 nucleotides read TGCGCCAGCAGCTTGGGCCTACAGGGGGCGGATAATGGCTACACCTTC. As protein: CASSLGLQGADNGYTF. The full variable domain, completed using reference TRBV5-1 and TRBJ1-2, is KAGVTQTPRYLIKTRGQQVTLSCSPISGHRSVSWYQQTPGQGLQFLFEYFSETQRNKGNFPGRFSGRQFSNSRSEMNVSTLELGDSALYLCASSLGLQGADNGYTFGSGTRLTVV.

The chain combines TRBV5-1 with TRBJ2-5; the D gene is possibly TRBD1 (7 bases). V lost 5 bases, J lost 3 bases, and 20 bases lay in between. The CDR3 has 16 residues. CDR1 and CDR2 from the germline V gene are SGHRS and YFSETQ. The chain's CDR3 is CASRGEEGAKEETQYF. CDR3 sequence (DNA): TGCGCCAGCAGGGGGGAGGAGGGGGCGAAGGAAGAGACCCAGTACTTC.

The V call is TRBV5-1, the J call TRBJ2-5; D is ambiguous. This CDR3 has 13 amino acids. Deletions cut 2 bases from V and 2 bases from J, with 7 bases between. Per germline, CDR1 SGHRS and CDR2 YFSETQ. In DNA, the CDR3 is TGCGCCAGCAGCTTCCAAACACAAGAGACCCAGTACTTC. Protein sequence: CASSFQTQETQYF.

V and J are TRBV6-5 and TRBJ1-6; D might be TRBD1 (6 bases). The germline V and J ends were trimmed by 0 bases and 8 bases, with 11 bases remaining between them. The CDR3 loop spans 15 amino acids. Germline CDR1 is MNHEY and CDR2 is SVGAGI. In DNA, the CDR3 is TGTGCCAGCAGTTACTCAGACAGGATCGATTCACCCCTCCACTTT. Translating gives CASSYSDRIDSPLHF.

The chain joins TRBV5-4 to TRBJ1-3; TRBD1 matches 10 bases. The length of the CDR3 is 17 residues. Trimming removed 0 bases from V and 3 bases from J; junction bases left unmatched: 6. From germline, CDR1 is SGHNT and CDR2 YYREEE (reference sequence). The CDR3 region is CASSLAGTGAFGNTIYF. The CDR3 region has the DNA TGTGCCAGCAGCTTGGCCGGGACAGGGGCCTTTGGAAACACCATATATTTT.

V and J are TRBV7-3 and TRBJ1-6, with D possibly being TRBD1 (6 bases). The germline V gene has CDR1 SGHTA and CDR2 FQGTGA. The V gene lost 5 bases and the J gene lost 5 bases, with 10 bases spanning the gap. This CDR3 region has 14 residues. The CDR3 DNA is TGTGCCAGCAGCCGGACAGCGAATAATTCACCCCTCCACTTT. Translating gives CASSRTANNSPLHF.

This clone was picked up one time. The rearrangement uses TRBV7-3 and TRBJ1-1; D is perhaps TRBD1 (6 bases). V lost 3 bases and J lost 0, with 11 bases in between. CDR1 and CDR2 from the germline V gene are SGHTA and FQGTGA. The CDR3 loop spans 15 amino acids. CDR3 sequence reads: CASSLLGAVNTEAFF. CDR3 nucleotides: TGTGCCAGCAGCTTGCTGGGGGCAGTGAACACTGAAGCTTTCTTT.